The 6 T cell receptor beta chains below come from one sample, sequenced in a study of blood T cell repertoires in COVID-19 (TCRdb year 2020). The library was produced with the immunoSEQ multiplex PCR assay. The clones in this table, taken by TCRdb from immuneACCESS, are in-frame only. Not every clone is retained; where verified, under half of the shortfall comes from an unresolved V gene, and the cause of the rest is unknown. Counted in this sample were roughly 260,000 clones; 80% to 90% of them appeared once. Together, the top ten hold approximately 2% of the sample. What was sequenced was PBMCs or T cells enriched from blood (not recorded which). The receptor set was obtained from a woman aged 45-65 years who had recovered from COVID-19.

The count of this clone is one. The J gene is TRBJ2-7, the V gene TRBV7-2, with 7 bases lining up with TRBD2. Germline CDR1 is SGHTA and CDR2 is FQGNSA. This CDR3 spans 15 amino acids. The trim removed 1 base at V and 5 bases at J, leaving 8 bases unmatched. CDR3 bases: TGTGCCAGCAGCTTAGTGGGCCTAGCGGAGGACGAGCAGTACTTC. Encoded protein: CASSLVGLAEDEQYF.

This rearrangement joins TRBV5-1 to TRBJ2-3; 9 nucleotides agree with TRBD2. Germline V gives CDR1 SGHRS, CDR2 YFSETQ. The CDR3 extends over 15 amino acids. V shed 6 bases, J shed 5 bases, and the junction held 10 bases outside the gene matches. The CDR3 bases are TGCGCCAGCACACCGGGGGGACTAGCAATAGATACGCAGTATTTT. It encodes CASTPGGLAIDTQYF.

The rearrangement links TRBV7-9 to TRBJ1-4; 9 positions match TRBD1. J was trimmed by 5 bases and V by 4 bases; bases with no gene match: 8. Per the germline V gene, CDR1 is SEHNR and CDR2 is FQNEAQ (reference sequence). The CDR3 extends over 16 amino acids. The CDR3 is CASSSPLDRGNEKLFF. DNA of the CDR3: TGTGCCAGCAGCTCGCCGCTGGACAGGGGCAATGAAAAACTGTTTTTT.

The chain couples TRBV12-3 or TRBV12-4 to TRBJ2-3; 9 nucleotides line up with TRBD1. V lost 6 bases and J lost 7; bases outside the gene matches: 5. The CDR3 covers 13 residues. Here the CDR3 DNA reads TGTGCCAGCAGGGGACAGGGTGCGAATACGCAGTATTTT. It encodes CASRGQGANTQYF.

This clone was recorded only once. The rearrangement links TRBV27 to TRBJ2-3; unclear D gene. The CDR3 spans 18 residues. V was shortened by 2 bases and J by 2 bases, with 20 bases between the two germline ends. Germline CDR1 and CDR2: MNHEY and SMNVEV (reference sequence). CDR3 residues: CASSLDYALRAHTDTQYF. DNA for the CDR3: TGTGCCAGCAGTTTAGATTACGCCCTCCGAGCGCACACAGATACGCAGTATTTT.

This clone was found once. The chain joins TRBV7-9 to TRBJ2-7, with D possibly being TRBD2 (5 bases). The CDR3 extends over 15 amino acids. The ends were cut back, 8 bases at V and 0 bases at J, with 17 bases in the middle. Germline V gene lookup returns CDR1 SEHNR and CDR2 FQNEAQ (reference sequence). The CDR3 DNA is TGTGCCAGCGTATCGAGGGCTTTTACCTCCTACGAGCAGTACTTC. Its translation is CASVSRAFTSYEQYF. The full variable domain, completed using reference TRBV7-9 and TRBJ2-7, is DTGVSQNPRHKITKRGQNVTFRCDPISEHNRLYWYRQTLGQGPEFLTYFQNEAQLEKSRLLSDRFSAERPKGSFSTLEIQRTEQGDSAMYLCASVSRAFTSYEQYFGPGTRLTVT.